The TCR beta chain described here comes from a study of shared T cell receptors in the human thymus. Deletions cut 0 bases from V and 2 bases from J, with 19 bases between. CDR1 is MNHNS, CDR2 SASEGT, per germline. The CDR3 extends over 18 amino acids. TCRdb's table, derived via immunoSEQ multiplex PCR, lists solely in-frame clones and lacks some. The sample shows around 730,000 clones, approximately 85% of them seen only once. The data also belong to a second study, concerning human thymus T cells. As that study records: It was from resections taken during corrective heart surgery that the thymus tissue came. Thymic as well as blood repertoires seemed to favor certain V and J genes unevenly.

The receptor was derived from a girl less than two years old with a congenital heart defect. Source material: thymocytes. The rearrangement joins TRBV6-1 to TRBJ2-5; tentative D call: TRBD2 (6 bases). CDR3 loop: CASSEAKPTWDSQETQYF. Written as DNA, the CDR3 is TGTGCCAGCAGTGAAGCCAAACCGACATGGGACTCACAAGAGACCCAGTACTTC.